This TCR beta chain was identified during a study of blood T cell repertoires in COVID-19. Looked up from germline, CDR1 is SNHLY and CDR2 is FYNNEI. Trimming removed 8 bases from V and 3 bases from J; junction bases left unmatched: 5. This CDR3 is built from 13 residues. TCRdb's table, derived via immunoSEQ multiplex PCR, lists solely in-frame clones and lacks some. The sample has about 81,000 clones, under 90% seen once. The V call is TRBV2, the J call TRBJ2-7; the match to TRBD1 covers 9 bases. The TCR was taken from a human donor in a cohort sampled during active COVID-19. Sequenced input: peripheral blood. The CDR3 bases are TGTGCCAGCCGGACAGGGGTGGTCTACGAGCAGTACTTC. Translated, it gives CASRTGVVYEQYF.